The sequence of this TCR beta chain was determined in a study of CD8 T cells in Susac syndrome. Study in general: Blood was drawn from Susac syndrome patients while they were therapy-naive, on corticosteroids, or on intravenous immunoglobulin alone.

CDR1 and CDR2 from the germline V gene are SGHVS and FQNEAQ. Trimming removed 1 base from V and 1 base from J; junction bases left unmatched: 4. The CDR3 sequence is 15 residues long. Reverse transcription of roughly 0.45 to 1 ug RNA was carried out with random hexamers. The method of amplification for TCR beta CDR3 was immunoSEQ multiplex PCR, covering 54 Vbeta and 13 Jbeta. A single record per CDR3 protein comes from TCRdb applying MiXCR to the immunoSEQ multiplex PCR reads. The sample shows about 140,000 distinct CDR3 sequences, more than 85% of them seen only once. Sequencing of TCR beta was performed on blood CD8+ and CD4+ T cells.

The source material was CD4+ T cells from PBMCs. The rearrangement links TRBV7-8 to TRBJ2-7; 7 nucleotides match TRBD2. The TCR comes from a human donor with Susac syndrome. For the CDR3, the DNA is TGTGCCAGCAGCTTAGTCCCTAGCGGATCCTACGAGCAGTACTTC. Protein sequence: CASSLVPSGSYEQYF.